The next 25 T cell receptor beta chains were all read from a single sample in a study of vaccination effects on CD4 cells after COVID-19. Their specific antigens are unknown. ViraFEST used viral peptide pools to expand antigen-specific CD4+ T cells before sequencing. Following a roughly 9-day culture, CD4+ T cells were purified. Libraries were prepared by immunoSEQ multiplex PCR; TCRdb keeps only in-frame clonotypes and omits some of them. This sample yields tens of thousands of clones, of which roughly 80% are seen a single time; roughly 2.2% belongs to the top ten. The sequenced sample was CD4+ T cells from PBMCs cultured with HCoV-229E spike peptides, obtained before COVID-19 vaccination. Every receptor here comes from a human donor who received a COVID-19 vaccine.

This chain links TRBV19 with TRBJ2-6; 7 nucleotides match TRBD1. CDR3 length: 15 residues. Germline values: CDR1 LNHDA, CDR2 SQIVND (reference sequence). Trimming at V came to 5 bases and at J to 2 bases, leaving 3 bases not matched to a gene. The DNA of the CDR3 is TGTGCCAGTAGTGGTACAGGGGCTGGGGCCAACGTCCTGACTTTC. Protein: CASSGTGAGANVLTF. The full variable domain, rest sourced from reference TRBV19 and TRBJ2-6, is DGGITQSPKYLFRKEGQNVTLSCEQNLNHDAMYWYRQDPGQGLRLIYYSQIVNDFQKGDIAEGYSVSREKKESFPLTVTSAQKNPTAFYLCASSGTGAGANVLTFGAGSRLTVL.

In its sample, this clone was seen once. The V call is TRBV5-4, the J call TRBJ2-5, with D unclear. The germline gives CDR1 SGHNT, CDR2 YYREEE (reference sequence). The CDR3 totals 13 residues. V lost 4 bases and J lost 2, with 9 bases in between. The chain's CDR3 is CASSPDMQETQYF. The CDR3 DNA reads TGTGCCAGCAGCCCTGACATGCAAGAGACCCAGTACTTC.

V is TRBV18 and J is TRBJ1-1; the D is unclear. The length of the CDR3 is 13 residues. Trimming shortened V by 3 bases and J by 4 bases, and 9 bases separated the two germline ends. Per germline, CDR1 KGHSH and CDR2 LQKENI. CDR3 sequence: CASSPPAFTEAFF. The DNA for the CDR3 is TGTGCCAGCTCACCTCCTGCCTTCACTGAAGCTTTCTTT.

The rearrangement uses TRBV6-2 or TRBV6-3 and TRBJ2-3; TRBD1 matches 10 bases. Germline loops: CDR1 MNHEY, CDR2 SVGEGT. This CDR3 comprises 17 residues. Germline trimming cut 3 bases from V and 5 bases from J; bases unmatched to any gene: 11. The CDR3 sequence is CASSYSRDRGMRDTQYF. In DNA, the CDR3 is TGTGCCAGCAGTTATAGCCGGGACAGGGGAATGAGAGATACGCAGTATTTT.

This rearrangement joins TRBV6-1 to TRBJ1-3, with 11 positions matching TRBD1. The germline V gene encodes CDR1 MNHNS and CDR2 SASEGT. Losses at the gene ends were 2 bases for V and 4 bases for J; bases not matched to a gene: 16. The length of the CDR3 is 20 residues. This chain's CDR3 is CASSESPHPGTGGAGNTIYF. The CDR3 DNA is TGTGCCAGCAGTGAAAGCCCTCACCCCGGGACAGGGGGAGCGGGAAACACCATATATTTT.

The chain carries TRBV18 and TRBJ2-3; D could derive from TRBD1 or TRBD2 (5 bases each). Germline loops: CDR1 KGHSH, CDR2 LQKENI. This CDR3 spans 13 amino acids. Trimming cost V 6 bases and J 8 bases, with 15 bases left between them. CDR3: CASSPGPRGTQYF. The CDR3 nucleotides are TGTGCCAGCTCTCCGGGACCCCGGGGTACGCAGTATTTT.

The V gene is TRBV5-1, the J gene TRBJ2-1; 8 nucleotides match TRBD1. This CDR3 region has 16 residues. Germline trimming cut 3 bases from V and 0 bases from J; bases unmatched to any gene: 5. The germline gives CDR1 SGHRS, CDR2 YFSETQ. The CDR3 loop reads CASSWRDRSSYNEQFF. CDR3 sequence (DNA): TGCGCCAGCAGCTGGCGGGACAGGAGCTCCTACAATGAGCAGTTCTTC.

This chain links TRBV12-5 with TRBJ2-1; D tentatively fits TRBD1 or TRBD2 (5 bases each). Germline V gene lookup returns CDR1 LGHNT and CDR2 FRNRAP. Deletions cut 5 bases from V and 10 bases from J, with 6 bases between. This CDR3 spans 10 amino acids. DNA for the CDR3: TGTGCTAGTGGTGGGGGAGAGCAGTTCTTC. It specifies CASGGGEQFF.

This CDR3 reads CASSWDRAYEQYV. The CDR3 DNA follows: TGTGCCAGCAGCTGGGACAGGGCCTACGAGCAGTACGTC. This chain connects TRBV7-8 to TRBJ2-7; 9 bases are shared with TRBD1. Trimming removed 4 bases from V and 2 bases from J; junction bases left unmatched: 0. The CDR3 spans 13 residues. Germline V gene data show CDR1 as SGHVS and CDR2 as FQNEAQ.

The chain recombines TRBV5-1 with TRBJ2-1; D gene ambiguous. V dropped 0 bases and J dropped 0 bases, with 4 bases sitting between them. Germline V CDR1 and CDR2: SGHRS, YFSETQ. The CDR3 spans 14 residues. As DNA, the CDR3 is TGCGCCAGCAGCTTGGGGGACTCCTACAATGAGCAGTTCTTC. Amino acids: CASSLGDSYNEQFF.

This clone was picked up one time. The CDR3 region has the DNA TGTGCCAGCCAATTAGACCAGTTGAGAACTGAAGCTTTCTTT. Translating gives CASQLDQLRTEAFF. V usage is TRBV2 and J usage is TRBJ1-1; D gene uncertain. Germline-derived CDR1 and CDR2 are SNHLY and FYNNEI. V was pared by 8 bases and J by 5 bases, with 18 bases between. The CDR3 spans 14 residues. Combining the CDR3 with reference TRBV2 and TRBJ1-1 gives the whole variable domain EPEVTQTPSHQVTQMGQEVILRCVPISNHLYFYWYRQILGQKVEFLVSFYNNEISEKSEIFDDQFSVERPDGSNFTLKIRSTKLEDSAMYFCASQLDQLRTEAFFGQGTRLTVV.

The chain employs TRBV19 and TRBJ1-1; D ambiguous. V was pared by 2 bases and J by 7 bases, with 11 bases between. The CDR3 runs 13 residues. Germline values: CDR1 LNHDA, CDR2 SQIVND (reference sequence). CDR3 bases: TGTGCCAGTAGTATATTGGGCGTTGATGAAGCTTTCTTT. It specifies CASSILGVDEAFF.

This CDR3 is CASSPVGGSNSEAFF. The CDR3 coding sequence is TGTGCCAGCAGCCCCGTCGGGGGCAGTAACTCTGAAGCTTTCTTT. V gene TRBV5-4 combines with J gene TRBJ1-1, with a possible D match to TRBD1 (6 bases). The germline V gene has CDR1 SGHNT and CDR2 YYREEE (reference sequence). The CDR3 covers 15 residues. V shed 4 bases and J shed 6 bases, with 19 bases lying between them.

The rearrangement links TRBV15 to TRBJ2-7; 8 bases are shared with TRBD1. The CDR3 runs 14 residues. The germline V gene encodes CDR1 LNHNV and CDR2 YYDKDF (reference sequence). The V and J ends lost 1 base and 1 base, in that order; junction bases with no gene match: 0. The CDR3 nucleotides read TGTGCCACCAGCAGAGGGACAGGGTCCTACGAGCAGTACGTC. It specifies CATSRGTGSYEQYV.

The rearrangement links TRBV5-1 to TRBJ1-2, with a possible D match to TRBD1 (5 bases). Germline CDR1 and CDR2: SGHRS and YFSETQ. The CDR3 is 13 residues long. V was trimmed by 8 bases and J by 0 bases, leaving 11 bases between them. The CDR3 loop is CASGTVANYGYTF. CDR3 nucleotides: TGCGCCAGTGGGACGGTAGCTAACTATGGCTACACCTTC. Drawing the rest from reference TRBV5-1 and TRBJ1-2, the complete variable domain is KAGVTQTPRYLIKTRGQQVTLSCSPISGHRSVSWYQQTPGQGLQFLFEYFSETQRNKGNFPGRFSGRQFSNSRSEMNVSTLELGDSALYLCASGTVANYGYTFGSGTRLTVV.

This clone was recorded once. The rearrangement joins TRBV5-1 to TRBJ2-5; 7 bases match TRBD1. V dropped 1 base and J dropped 0; count of bases not matched to a gene: 6. Germline CDR1 is SGHRS and CDR2 is YFSETQ. The CDR3 totals 16 residues. CDR3 in amino acids: CASSLRVTGNQETQYF. DNA for the CDR3: TGCGCCAGCAGCTTGAGGGTGACAGGGAACCAAGAGACCCAGTACTTC.

This clone was counted once. This chain joins TRBV7-2 and TRBJ2-5, with TRBD2 as a possible D gene (6 bases). Germline V gene sequence: CDR1 SGHTA, CDR2 FQGNSA. The CDR3 runs 15 residues. Deletions cut 1 base from V and 6 bases from J, with 15 bases between. CDR3 protein: CASSLVTEGGQTQYF. The CDR3 coding sequence is TGTGCCAGCAGCTTAGTGACGGAGGGTGGACAGACCCAGTACTTC. The full variable domain, with the rest looked up from reference TRBV7-2 and TRBJ2-5, is GAGVSQSPSNKVTEKGKDVELRCDPISGHTALYWYRQSLGQGLEFLIYFQGNSAPDKSGLPSDRFSAERTGGSVSTLTIQRTQQEDSAVYLCASSLVTEGGQTQYFGPGTRLLVL.

The CDR3 nucleotides are TGCAGCACCTTACAAGACAGGGCCCGGGAGACCCAGTACTTC. Its protein is CSTLQDRARETQYF. This rearrangement joins TRBV29-1 to TRBJ2-5; TRBD1 aligns across 7 bases. This CDR3 spans 14 amino acids. Per germline, CDR1 SQVTM and CDR2 ANQGSEA. J gave up 5 bases and V 8 bases, and 14 bases lay outside the gene matches.

The J gene is TRBJ1-1, the V gene TRBV12-3 or TRBV12-4; D unclear. This CDR3 comprises 13 residues. V dropped 8 bases and J dropped 3 bases, with 13 bases sitting between them. The CDR3 coding sequence is TGTGCCAGCGCACTCGGACTGGACACTGAAGCTTTCTTT. Protein: CASALGLDTEAFF.

This clone appeared once. The rearrangement links TRBV29-1 to TRBJ2-7, with D perhaps matching TRBD1 (5 bases). Germline CDR1 reads SQVTM; CDR2 reads ANQGSEA. This CDR3 has 14 residues. Trimming took off 8 bases at V and 2 bases at J, with 19 bases between the two ends. The CDR3 nucleotides read TGCAGCCGTAGGACAACCCAGTACGCCTACGAGCAGTACGTC. Amino acids: CSRRTTQYAYEQYV.

This chain links TRBV7-9 with TRBJ1-1; a weak D match, TRBD1 (6 bases). V lost 3 bases and J lost 3, with 14 bases in between. The CDR3 length is 15 residues. Looked up from germline, CDR1 is SEHNR and CDR2 is FQNEAQ (reference sequence). The CDR3, as DNA: TGTGCCAGCAGCTTGGGGGGCGCAGGGGACACTGAAGCTTTCTTT. Encoded protein: CASSLGGAGDTEAFF.

The chain combines TRBV7-9 with TRBJ1-2, with a weak D call TRBD1 (6 bases). The CDR3 is 13 amino acids. V was shortened by 5 bases and J by 2 bases, with 9 bases between the two germline ends. The germline gives CDR1 SEHNR, CDR2 FQNEAQ (reference sequence). This chain's CDR3 is CASSVDSNYGYTF. CDR3 bases: TGTGCCAGCAGCGTGGACAGCAACTATGGCTACACCTTC. The full variable domain, its missing parts supplied by reference TRBV7-9 and TRBJ1-2, is DTGVSQNPRHKITKRGQNVTFRCDPISEHNRLYWYRQTLGQGPEFLTYFQNEAQLEKSRLLSDRFSAERPKGSFSTLEIQRTEQGDSAMYLCASSVDSNYGYTFGSGTRLTVV.

The chain couples TRBV6-1 to TRBJ2-1; 9 bases line up with TRBD1. This CDR3 comprises 15 residues. After removal of 2 bases from V and 4 bases from J, the junction contained 3 bases not matched to a gene. CDR1 and CDR2 (germline): MNHNS, SASEGT. CDR3 DNA sequence: TGTGCCAGCAGTGAACGGGACAGGGATTACAATGAGCAGTTCTTC. Translating gives CASSERDRDYNEQFF.

The chain carries TRBV2 and TRBJ2-5; 10 positions agree with TRBD2. Germline V gives CDR1 SNHLY, CDR2 FYNNEI. CDR3 length equals 15 residues. Trimming took 6 bases from V and 5 from J; bases not matched to a gene: 9. Written as DNA, the CDR3 is TGTGCCAGCAGATCCCAGCGGGGGGGAGGTGAGACCCAGTACTTC. Protein sequence: CASRSQRGGGETQYF.

This clone was recorded a few times. CDR3 loop: CASSARTSGHTGELFF. The CDR3 DNA is TGTGCCAGCTCAGCAAGGACTAGCGGGCACACCGGGGAGCTGTTTTTT. The V gene is TRBV18, the J gene TRBJ2-2, with TRBD2 matching over 11 bases. This CDR3 is built from 16 residues. The V and J ends lost 5 bases and 3 bases, in that order; junction bases with no gene match: 5. Germline CDR1 KGHSH, CDR2 LQKENI.